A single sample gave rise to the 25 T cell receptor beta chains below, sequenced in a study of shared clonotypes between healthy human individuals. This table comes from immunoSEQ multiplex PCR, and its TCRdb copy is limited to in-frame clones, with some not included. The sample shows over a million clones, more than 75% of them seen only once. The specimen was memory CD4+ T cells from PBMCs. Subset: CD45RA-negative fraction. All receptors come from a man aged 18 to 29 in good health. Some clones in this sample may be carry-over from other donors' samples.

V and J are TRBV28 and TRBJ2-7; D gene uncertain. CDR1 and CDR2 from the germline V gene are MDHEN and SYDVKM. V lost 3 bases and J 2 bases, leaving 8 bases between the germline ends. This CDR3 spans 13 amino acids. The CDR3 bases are TGTGCCAGCAGTTTGCAGACCCCCTACGAGCAGTACTTC. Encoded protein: CASSLQTPYEQYF. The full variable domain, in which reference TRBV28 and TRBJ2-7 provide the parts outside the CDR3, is DVKVTQSSRYLVKRTGEKVFLECVQDMDHENMFWYRQDPGLGLRLIYFSYDVKMKEKGDIPEGYSVSREKKERFSLILESASTNQTSMYLCASSLQTPYEQYFGPGTRLTVT.

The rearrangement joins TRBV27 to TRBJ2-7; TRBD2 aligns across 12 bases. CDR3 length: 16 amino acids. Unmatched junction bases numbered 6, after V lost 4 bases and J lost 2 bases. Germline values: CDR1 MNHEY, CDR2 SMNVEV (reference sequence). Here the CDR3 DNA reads TGTGCCAGCAGTTCTATTCTAGCGGGAGGGCCCTACGAGCAGTACTTC. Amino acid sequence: CASSSILAGGPYEQYF.

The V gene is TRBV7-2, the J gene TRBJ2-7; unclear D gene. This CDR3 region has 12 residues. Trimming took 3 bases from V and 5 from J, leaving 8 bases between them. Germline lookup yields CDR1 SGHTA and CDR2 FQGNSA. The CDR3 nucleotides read TGTGCCAGCAGCTTCCTCTTGAACGAGCAGTACTTC. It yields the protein CASSFLLNEQYF.

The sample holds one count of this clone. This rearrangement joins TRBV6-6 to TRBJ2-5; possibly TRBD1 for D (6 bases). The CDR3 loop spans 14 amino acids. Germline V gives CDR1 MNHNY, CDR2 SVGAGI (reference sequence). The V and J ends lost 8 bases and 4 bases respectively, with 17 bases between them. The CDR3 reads CASRPLGAGETQYF. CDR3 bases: TGTGCCAGCCGCCCGCTGGGGGCAGGAGAGACCCAGTACTTC.

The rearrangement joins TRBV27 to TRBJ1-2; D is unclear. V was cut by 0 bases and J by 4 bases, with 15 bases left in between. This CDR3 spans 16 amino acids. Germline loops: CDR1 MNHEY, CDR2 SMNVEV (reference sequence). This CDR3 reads CASSLSVRQNFYGYTF. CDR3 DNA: TGTGCCAGCAGTTTATCGGTGAGGCAAAATTTCTATGGCTACACCTTC.

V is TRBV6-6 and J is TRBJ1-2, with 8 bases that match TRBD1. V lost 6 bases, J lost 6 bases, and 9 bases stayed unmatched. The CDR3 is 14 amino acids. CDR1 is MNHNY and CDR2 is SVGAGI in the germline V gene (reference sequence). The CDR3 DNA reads TGTGCCAGCAGCAGCGAAGGGGACAGGAATGGCTACACCTTC. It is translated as CASSSEGDRNGYTF.

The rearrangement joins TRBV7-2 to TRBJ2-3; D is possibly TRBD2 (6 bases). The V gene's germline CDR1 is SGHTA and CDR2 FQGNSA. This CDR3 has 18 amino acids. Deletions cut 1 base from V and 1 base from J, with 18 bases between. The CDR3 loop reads CASSLGHPGGSRTDTQYF. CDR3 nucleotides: TGTGCCAGCAGCTTAGGGCACCCCGGGGGTTCGCGCACAGATACGCAGTATTTT. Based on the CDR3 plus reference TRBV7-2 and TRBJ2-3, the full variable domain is GAGVSQSPSNKVTEKGKDVELRCDPISGHTALYWYRQSLGQGLEFLIYFQGNSAPDKSGLPSDRFSAERTGGSVSTLTIQRTQQEDSAVYLCASSLGHPGGSRTDTQYFGPGTRLTVL.

The CDR3 sequence: CASNPVGNQPQHF. CDR3 in DNA: TGTGCCAGTAACCCGGTCGGGAATCAGCCCCAGCATTTT. This chain links TRBV19 with TRBJ1-5; D ambiguous. The CDR3 contains 13 residues. Looked up from germline, CDR1 is LNHDA and CDR2 is SQIVND (reference sequence). The V gene lost 7 bases and the J gene lost 4 bases, with 11 bases spanning the gap.

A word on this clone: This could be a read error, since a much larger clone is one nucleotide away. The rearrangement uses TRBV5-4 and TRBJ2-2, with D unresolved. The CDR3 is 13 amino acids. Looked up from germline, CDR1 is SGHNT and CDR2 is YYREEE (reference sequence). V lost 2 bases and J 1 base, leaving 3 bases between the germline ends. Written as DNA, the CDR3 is TGTGCCAGCAGCTTCCAGAACACCGGGGAGCTGTTTTTT. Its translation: CASSFQNTGELFF.

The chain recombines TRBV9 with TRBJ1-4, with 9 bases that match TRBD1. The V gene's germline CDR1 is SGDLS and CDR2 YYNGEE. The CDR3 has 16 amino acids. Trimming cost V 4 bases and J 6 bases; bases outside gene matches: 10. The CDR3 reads CASSQNPGQGYEKLFF. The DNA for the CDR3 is TGTGCCAGCAGCCAAAATCCGGGACAGGGATATGAAAAACTGTTTTTT.

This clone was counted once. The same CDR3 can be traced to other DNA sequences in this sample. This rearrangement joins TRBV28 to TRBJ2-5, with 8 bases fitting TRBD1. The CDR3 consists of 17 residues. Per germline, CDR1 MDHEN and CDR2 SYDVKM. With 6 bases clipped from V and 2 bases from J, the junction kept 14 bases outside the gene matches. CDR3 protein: CASSFIVANRGQETQYF. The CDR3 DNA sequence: TGTGCCAGCAGCTTTATAGTAGCGAACAGGGGGCAAGAGACCCAGTACTTC.

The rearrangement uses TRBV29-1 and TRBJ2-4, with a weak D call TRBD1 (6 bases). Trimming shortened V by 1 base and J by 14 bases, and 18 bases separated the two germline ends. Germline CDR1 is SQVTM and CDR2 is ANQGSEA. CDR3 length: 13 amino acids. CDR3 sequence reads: CSVEGGTFLGEYF. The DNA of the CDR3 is TGCAGCGTTGAAGGGGGGACATTTCTCGGGGAGTACTTC. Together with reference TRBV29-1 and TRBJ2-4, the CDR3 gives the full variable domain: SAVISQKPSRDICQRGTSLTIQCQVDSQVTMMFWYRQQPGQSLTLIATANQGSEATYESGFVIDKFPISRPNLTFSTLTVSNMSPEDSSIYLCSVEGGTFLGEYFGAGTRLSVL.

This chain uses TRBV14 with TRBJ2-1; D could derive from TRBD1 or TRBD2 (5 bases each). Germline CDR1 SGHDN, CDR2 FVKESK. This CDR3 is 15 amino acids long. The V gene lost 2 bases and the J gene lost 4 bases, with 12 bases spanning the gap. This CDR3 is CASSQSSGTYNEQFF. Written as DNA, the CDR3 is TGTGCCAGCAGCCAATCATCCGGGACGTACAATGAGCAGTTCTTC.

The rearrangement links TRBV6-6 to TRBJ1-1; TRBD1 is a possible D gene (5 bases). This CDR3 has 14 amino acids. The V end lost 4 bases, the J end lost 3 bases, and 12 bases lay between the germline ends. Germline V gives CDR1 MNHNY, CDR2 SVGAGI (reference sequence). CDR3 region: CASSSAQGDTEAFF. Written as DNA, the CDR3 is TGTGCCAGCAGTTCCGCGCAGGGTGACACTGAAGCTTTCTTT.

The CDR3: CASRGDRGYEQYF. The CDR3 DNA follows: TGTGCCTCCAGGGGGGACAGGGGCTACGAGCAGTACTTC. This chain connects TRBV28 to TRBJ2-7; 10 bases agree with TRBD1. V was pared by 11 bases and J by 3 bases, with 7 bases of the junction left unmatched. CDR3 length: 13 amino acids. Germline CDR1 reads MDHEN; CDR2 reads SYDVKM.

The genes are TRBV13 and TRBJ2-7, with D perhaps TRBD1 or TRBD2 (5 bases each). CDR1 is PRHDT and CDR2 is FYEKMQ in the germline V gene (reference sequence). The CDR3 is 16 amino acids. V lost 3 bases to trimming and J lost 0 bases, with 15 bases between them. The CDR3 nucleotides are TGTGCCAGCAGCTTTAAATGGGGGTTCGGCTCCTACGAGCAGTACTTC. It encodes CASSFKWGFGSYEQYF.

The CDR3 spells CASRKYRAGGSYNEQFF. Here the CDR3 DNA reads TGTGCCAGCAGGAAATATAGAGCGGGAGGGTCCTACAATGAGCAGTTCTTC. The gene calls are TRBV28 and TRBJ2-1; 10 bases are a match to TRBD2. Looked up from germline, CDR1 is MDHEN and CDR2 is SYDVKM. Trimming took 6 bases from V and 1 from J; bases not matched to a gene: 9. The CDR3 extends over 17 amino acids.

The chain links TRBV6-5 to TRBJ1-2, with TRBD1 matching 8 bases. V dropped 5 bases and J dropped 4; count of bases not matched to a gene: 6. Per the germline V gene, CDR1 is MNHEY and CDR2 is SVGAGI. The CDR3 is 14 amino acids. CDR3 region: CASSRGQGSYGYTF. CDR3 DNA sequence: TGTGCCAGCAGTCGAGGACAGGGTTCCTATGGCTACACCTTC.

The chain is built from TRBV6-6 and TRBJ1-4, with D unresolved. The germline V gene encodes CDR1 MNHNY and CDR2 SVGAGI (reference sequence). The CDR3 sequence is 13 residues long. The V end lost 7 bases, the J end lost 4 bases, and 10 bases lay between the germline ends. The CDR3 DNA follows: TGTGCCAGCACCCTAGACTTTAATGAAAAACTGTTTTTT. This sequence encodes CASTLDFNEKLFF.

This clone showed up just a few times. The CDR3 reads CASSSRTQLYGYTF. In DNA form, the CDR3 reads TGTGCCAGCAGCTCACGGACGCAGCTATATGGCTACACCTTC. The V and J genes are TRBV5-4 and TRBJ1-2; D gene unclear. The CDR3 has 14 amino acids. CDR1 is SGHNT, CDR2 YYREEE, per germline (reference sequence). Trimming shortened V by 3 bases and J by 5 bases, and 14 bases separated the two germline ends.

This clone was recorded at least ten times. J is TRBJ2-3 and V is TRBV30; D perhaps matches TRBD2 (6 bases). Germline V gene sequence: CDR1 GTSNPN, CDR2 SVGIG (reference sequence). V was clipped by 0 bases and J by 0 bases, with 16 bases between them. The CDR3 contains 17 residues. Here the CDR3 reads CAWSVGGATISTDTQYF. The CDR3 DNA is TGTGCCTGGAGTGTAGGCGGGGCGACAATTAGCACAGATACGCAGTATTTT.

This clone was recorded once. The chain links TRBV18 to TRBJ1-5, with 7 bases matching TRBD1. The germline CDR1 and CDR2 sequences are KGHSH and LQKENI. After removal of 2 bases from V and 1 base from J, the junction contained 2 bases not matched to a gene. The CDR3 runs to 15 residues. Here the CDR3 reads CASSPMTGSNQPQHF. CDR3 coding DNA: TGTGCCAGCTCACCAATGACAGGGAGCAATCAGCCCCAGCATTTT.

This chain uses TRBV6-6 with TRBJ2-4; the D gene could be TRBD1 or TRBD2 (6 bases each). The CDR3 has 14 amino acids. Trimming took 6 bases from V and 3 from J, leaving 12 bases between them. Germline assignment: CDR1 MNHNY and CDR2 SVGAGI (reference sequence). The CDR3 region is CASREGGGKNIQYF. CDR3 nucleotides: TGTGCCAGCAGGGAGGGGGGCGGCAAAAACATTCAGTACTTC.

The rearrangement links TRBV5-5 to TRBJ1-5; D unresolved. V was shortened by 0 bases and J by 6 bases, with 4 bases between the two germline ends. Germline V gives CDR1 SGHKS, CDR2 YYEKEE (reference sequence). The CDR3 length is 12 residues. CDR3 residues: CASSLDFQPQHF. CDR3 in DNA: TGTGCCAGCAGCTTGGATTTTCAGCCCCAGCATTTT.

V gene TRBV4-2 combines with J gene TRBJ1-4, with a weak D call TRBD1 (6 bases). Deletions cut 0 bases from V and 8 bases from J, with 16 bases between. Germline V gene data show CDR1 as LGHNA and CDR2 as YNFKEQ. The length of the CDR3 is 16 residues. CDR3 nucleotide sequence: TGTGCCAGCAGCCAAGATTCGGGCAGGGGCGGGGAAAAACTGTTTTTT. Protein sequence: CASSQDSGRGGEKLFF.